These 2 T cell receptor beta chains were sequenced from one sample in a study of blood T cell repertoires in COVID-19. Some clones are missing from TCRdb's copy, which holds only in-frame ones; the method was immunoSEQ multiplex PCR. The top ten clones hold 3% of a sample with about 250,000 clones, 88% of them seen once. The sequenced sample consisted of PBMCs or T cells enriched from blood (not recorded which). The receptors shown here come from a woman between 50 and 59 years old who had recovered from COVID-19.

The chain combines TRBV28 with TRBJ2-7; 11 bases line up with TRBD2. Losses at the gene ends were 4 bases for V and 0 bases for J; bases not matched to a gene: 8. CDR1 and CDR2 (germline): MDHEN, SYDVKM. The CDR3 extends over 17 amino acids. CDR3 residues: CASSSSRLAGGSYEQYF. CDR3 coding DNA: TGTGCCAGCAGTTCCAGTAGGCTAGCGGGAGGCTCCTACGAGCAGTACTTC. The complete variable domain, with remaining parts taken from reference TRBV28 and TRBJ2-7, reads DVKVTQSSRYLVKRTGEKVFLECVQDMDHENMFWYRQDPGLGLRLIYFSYDVKMKEKGDIPEGYSVSREKKERFSLILESASTNQTSMYLCASSSSRLAGGSYEQYFGPGTRLTVT.

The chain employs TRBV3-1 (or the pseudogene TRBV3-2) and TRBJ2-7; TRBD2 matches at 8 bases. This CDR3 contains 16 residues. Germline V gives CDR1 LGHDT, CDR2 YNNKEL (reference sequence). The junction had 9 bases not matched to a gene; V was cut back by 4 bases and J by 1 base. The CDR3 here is CASSLGGGRRSYEQYF. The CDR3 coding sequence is TGTGCCAGCAGCCTCGGGGGGGGCCGCCGATCCTACGAGCAGTACTTC.